These 8 T cell receptor beta chains share one sample of origin, sequenced in a study of blood T cells in healthy people across ages. With a J-beta primer mix and a sample-barcoded 5' primer, a second PCR ran about 6 to 11 cycles. MiXCR, applied by TCRdb to the 5' RACE reads, yields one record per CDR3 protein. The sample records approximately 960,000 distinct CDR3 sequences, 25% to 30% being singletons. The same specimen was also included in a second study, on T cells of mothers and their children.

Material: blood. The receptors were sampled from a woman between 35 and 50 years old in good health.

This clonotype has more than one count but fewer than ten. CDR3 in amino acids: CASSYKQGAVAYEQYF. For the CDR3, the DNA is TGTGCCAGCAGTTATAAACAGGGGGCGGTTGCCTACGAGCAGTACTTC. The rearrangement links TRBV6-5 to TRBJ2-7; 9 bases align to TRBD1. Looked up from germline, CDR1 is MNHEY and CDR2 is SVGAGI. The CDR3 runs to 16 residues. Trimming took 3 bases from V and 2 from J; bases not matched to a gene: 8.

This clonotype has only a few counts. This chain joins TRBV7-2 and TRBJ1-4; 7 bases line up with TRBD1. Germline CDR1 reads SGHTA; CDR2 reads FQGNSA. The CDR3 consists of 16 residues. V dropped 5 bases and J dropped 4; count of bases not matched to a gene: 10. The CDR3 region is CASSVTGTALNEKLFF. As DNA, the CDR3 is TGTGCCAGCAGCGTCACCGGGACAGCTCTTAATGAAAAACTGTTTTTT.

In its sample, this clonotype was seen many times. The chain has TRBV20-1 and TRBJ2-7; 10 bases line up with TRBD2. The CDR3 has 15 amino acids. J gave up 4 bases and V 6 bases, and 12 bases lay outside the gene matches. Germline CDR1 reads DFQATT; CDR2 reads SNEGSKA (reference sequence). DNA for the CDR3: TGCAGTGCCCCAAATCCTAGCGGGGGCGTTTACGAGCAGTACTTC. It yields the protein CSAPNPSGGVYEQYF.

This clonotype was found a few times. The rearrangement uses TRBV28 and TRBJ2-6; TRBD1 aligns across 7 bases. Trimming at V came to 2 bases and at J to 13 bases, leaving 20 bases not matched to a gene. The CDR3 sequence is 18 residues long. Germline assignment: CDR1 MDHEN and CDR2 SYDVKM. For the CDR3, the DNA is TGTGCCAGCAGTTTAGGGACAGCGAACTCTGGGGCCACACCTGTCCTGACTTTC. It yields the protein CASSLGTANSGATPVLTF.

The chain joins TRBV5-1 to TRBJ1-1; 7 positions agree with TRBD1. The CDR3 has 14 residues. The germline V gene encodes CDR1 SGHRS and CDR2 YFSETQ. The V gene end was trimmed by 3 bases and the J gene end by 6 bases; junction bases not matched to a gene: 8. CDR3 coding DNA: TGCGCCAGCAGCTCTACAGGGGAGCTCGCTGAAGCTTTCTTT. Translating gives CASSSTGELAEAFF.

Note on this clonotype: One end of the junction fails to match germline, which may point to a read error. CDR3 in DNA: TGTGCTAGCAGCCGGTCGGGGGACCATGAGCAGTTCTTC. This gives the protein CASSRSGDHEQFF. The chain has TRBV7-7 and TRBJ2-1; D may be TRBD2 (6 bases). The CDR3 covers 13 residues. Germline-derived CDR1 and CDR2 are SSHAT and FNYEAQ (reference sequence).

This clonotype was counted a few times. V and J are TRBV20-1 and TRBJ1-1, with D uncertain. V dropped 6 bases and J dropped 8 bases, with 13 bases sitting between them. Germline values: CDR1 DFQATT, CDR2 SNEGSKA (reference sequence). The CDR3 has 11 amino acids. The CDR3 sequence: CSAHKGSEAFF. The CDR3 DNA reads TGCAGTGCCCACAAGGGCTCAGAAGCTTTCTTT.

The J gene is TRBJ2-5, the V gene TRBV4-1; D remains ambiguous. V lost 0 bases to trimming and J lost 4 bases, with 12 bases between them. Germline V lookup: CDR1 MGHRA, CDR2 YSYEKL. The CDR3 contains 15 residues. For the CDR3, the DNA is TGCGCCAGCAGCCAAGAACCGGCTCCAAGAGAGACCCAGTACTTC. Translated, it gives CASSQEPAPRETQYF.